This TCR beta chain was found in a study of blood T cells in healthy people across ages. Study results and limitations: There was no known CMV status for donors, so expanded clonotype changes were possibly confounded. PBMCs were not sorted, which prevented a conclusive comparison of naive versus antigen-experienced cells.

As to this clonotype: Its antigen remains unknown.

Donors ranged from roughly 6 to 90 years old and were healthy Caucasians in Russia. Together with a sample-barcoded 5' primer, a J-beta primer mix was included in a second PCR lasting roughly 6 to 12 cycles. TCRdb re-analysed the 5' RACE reads in MiXCR, keeping a single row per CDR3 protein. The sample includes some 1,800,000 distinct CDR3 sequences, 30% to 40% of them seen just once. The germline CDR1 and CDR2 sequences are ENHRY and SYGVKD. The CDR3 totals 15 residues. V lost 1 base to trimming and J lost 2 bases, with 10 bases between them. The specimen sequenced was blood. This chain uses TRBV10-3 with TRBJ2-3; tentative D call: TRBD1 (5 bases). The clonotype was recovered from a human donor in good health. The CDR3 coding sequence is TGTGCCATCAGTGAGTATGGACATTCCACAGATACGCAGTATTTT. Translating it yields CAISEYGHSTDTQYF.